This T cell receptor (beta chain) was found in a study of T cell responses to AZD1222 COVID-19 vaccine. Study findings and constraints: Donors, mostly white British, included more females; clonal diversity was possibly underestimated.

The V and J ends lost 7 bases and 11 bases, in that order; junction bases with no gene match: 14. From germline, CDR1 is SGHKS and CDR2 YYEKEE (reference sequence). This CDR3 has 15 amino acids. Some clones are missing from TCRdb's copy, which holds only in-frame ones; the method was immunoSEQ multiplex PCR. The data contain around 96,000 clones, roughly 86% of them seen just once; the ten biggest clones take up 5.6%. To note about this clone: Its antigen is currently unknown.

This material consisted of peripheral blood, taken 28 days after the second AZD1222 dose. The chain combines TRBV5-5 with TRBJ1-5; 11 bases match TRBD1. This clonotype was sampled from an adult who received the AZD1222 COVID-19 vaccine. CDR3 protein: CASRNSPGQGVAQHF. DNA for the CDR3: TGTGCCAGCCGAAATTCCCCGGGACAGGGGGTGGCCCAGCATTTT.